This note documents a single T cell receptor beta chain sequence. This CDR3 has 14 amino acids. V was cut by 8 bases and J by 2 bases, with 14 bases left in between. Germline CDR1 reads SNHLY; CDR2 reads FYNNEI. PCR involved 60 Vbeta and 13 Jbeta primers. The repertoire was sequenced with immunoSEQ multiplex PCR; TCRdb's copy has only in-frame clones and lacks some. Found here are roughly 63,000 clones, roughly 74% of them singletons; the top ten hold roughly 25%. The sample originates from a study of cytomegalovirus exposure and HLA in healthy donors. On the study more broadly: Earlier results showed roughly 120 million unique TCR beta sequences derived from approximately 170 million T cells.

The donors were healthy bone marrow donors. This chain joins TRBV2 and TRBJ2-3, with TRBD2 as a possible D gene (6 bases). What was sequenced was PBMCs. The receptor was isolated from a woman aged 35 to 49 in good health and CMV-seropositive. CDR3 sequence: CASGGILLTDTQYF. The CDR3 DNA follows: TGTGCCAGCGGGGGGATTCTACTCACAGATACGCAGTATTTT.